The following is a T cell receptor (beta chain) sequence with its context. Its target is not known. The protocol was immunoSEQ multiplex PCR, while the TCRdb copy is restricted to in-frame clones and leaves out a portion. The profile covers approximately 25,000 clones, with 70% to 90% appearing a single time and about 1.2% taken by the ten largest. Germline V lookup: CDR1 MNHEY, CDR2 SVGAGI. Trimming cost V 6 bases and J 1 base; bases outside gene matches: 5. This CDR3 is 14 amino acids long. This record belongs to a study of follicular helper T cells after annual influenza vaccination. Across the whole study: Some donors were sampled over the 2013-2014, 2014-2015 and 2015-2016 vaccinations. Study-wide results and limits: Recurrent ICOS+CD38+ cTfh clonotypes included tetramer and AIM influenza-specific ones.

The time point: 2014-2015 season, pre-vaccination. No donor had influenza vaccine in the prior 6 months; all lived in the community. The sample was CXCR5+ CD38- circulating T follicular helper cells from blood, taken on the day of influenza vaccination. Subset: circulating Tfh, non-naive CD4+CXCR5+PD-1+ (ICOS+CD38+ or ICOS-CD38-). The rearrangement links TRBV6-5 to TRBJ2-5; TRBD1 matches at 7 bases. The source of this sequence is an adult who received the influenza vaccine. The CDR3 coding sequence is TGTGCCAGCAGGAAAAACAGGGGCCAAGAGACCCAGTACTTC. Its translation: CASRKNRGQETQYF.